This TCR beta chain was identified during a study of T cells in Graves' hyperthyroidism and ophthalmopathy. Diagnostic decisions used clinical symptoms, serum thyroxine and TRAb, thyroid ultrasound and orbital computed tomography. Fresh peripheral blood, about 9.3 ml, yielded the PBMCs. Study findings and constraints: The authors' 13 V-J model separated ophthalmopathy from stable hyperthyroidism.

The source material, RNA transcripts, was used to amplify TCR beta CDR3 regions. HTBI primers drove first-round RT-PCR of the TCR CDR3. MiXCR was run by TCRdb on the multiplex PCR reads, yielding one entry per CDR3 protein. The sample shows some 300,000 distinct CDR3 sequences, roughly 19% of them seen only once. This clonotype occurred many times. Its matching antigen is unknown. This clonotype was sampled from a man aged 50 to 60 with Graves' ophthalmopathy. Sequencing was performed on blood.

Here the CDR3 DNA reads TGTGCCACTCACACAGCCGAGGGAGGCTACACCTTC. Its translation: CATHTAEGGYTF. The chain links TRBV28 to TRBJ1-2; D not resolved. The CDR3 covers 12 residues. Germline CDR1 and CDR2: MDHEN and SYDVKM. V was cut by 10 bases and J by 8 bases, with 17 bases left in between.